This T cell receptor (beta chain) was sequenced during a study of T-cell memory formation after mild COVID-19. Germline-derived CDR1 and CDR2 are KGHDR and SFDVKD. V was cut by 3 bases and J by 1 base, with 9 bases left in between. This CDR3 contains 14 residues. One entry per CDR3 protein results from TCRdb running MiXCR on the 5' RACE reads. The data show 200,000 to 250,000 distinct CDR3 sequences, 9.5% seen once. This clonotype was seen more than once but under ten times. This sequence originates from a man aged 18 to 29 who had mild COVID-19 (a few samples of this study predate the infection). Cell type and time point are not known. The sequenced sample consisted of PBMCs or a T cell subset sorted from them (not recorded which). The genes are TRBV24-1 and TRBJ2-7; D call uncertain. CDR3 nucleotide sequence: TGTGCCACCAGTGATCCGGACCCTTCCTACGAGCAGTACTTC. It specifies CATSDPDPSYEQYF.